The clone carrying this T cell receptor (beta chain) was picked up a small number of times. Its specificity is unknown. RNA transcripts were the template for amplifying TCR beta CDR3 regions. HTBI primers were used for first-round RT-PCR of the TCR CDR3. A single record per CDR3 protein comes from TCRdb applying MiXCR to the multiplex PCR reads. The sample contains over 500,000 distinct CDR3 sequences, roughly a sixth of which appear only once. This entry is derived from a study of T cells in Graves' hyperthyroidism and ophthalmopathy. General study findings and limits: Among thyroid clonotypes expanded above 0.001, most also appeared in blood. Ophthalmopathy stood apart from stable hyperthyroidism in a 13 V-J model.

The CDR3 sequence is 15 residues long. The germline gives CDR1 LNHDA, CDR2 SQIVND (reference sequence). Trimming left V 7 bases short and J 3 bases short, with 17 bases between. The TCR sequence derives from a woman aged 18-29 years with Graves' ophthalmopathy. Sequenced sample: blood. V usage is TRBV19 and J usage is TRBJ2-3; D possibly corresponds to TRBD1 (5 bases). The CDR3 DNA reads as TGTGCCAGTACCCTTAAGGGGCAAGAGACAGATACGCAGTATTTT. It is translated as CASTLKGQETDTQYF. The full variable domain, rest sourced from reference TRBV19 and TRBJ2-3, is DGGITQSPKYLFRKEGQNVTLSCEQNLNHDAMYWYRQDPGQGLRLIYYSQIVNDFQKGDIAEGYSVSREKKESFPLTVTSAQKNPTAFYLCASTLKGQETDTQYFGPGTRLTVL.